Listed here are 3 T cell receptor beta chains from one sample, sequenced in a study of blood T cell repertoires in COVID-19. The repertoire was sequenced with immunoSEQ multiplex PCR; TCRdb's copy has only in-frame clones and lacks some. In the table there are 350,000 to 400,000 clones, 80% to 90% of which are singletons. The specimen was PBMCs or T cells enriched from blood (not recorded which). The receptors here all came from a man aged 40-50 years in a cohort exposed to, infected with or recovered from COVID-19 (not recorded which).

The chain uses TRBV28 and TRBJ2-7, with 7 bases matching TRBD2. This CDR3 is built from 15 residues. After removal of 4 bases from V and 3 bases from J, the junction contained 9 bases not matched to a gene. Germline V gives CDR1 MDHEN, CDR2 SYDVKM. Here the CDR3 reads CASSWTRRNYYEQYF. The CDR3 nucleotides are TGTGCCAGCAGTTGGACTAGACGAAATTACTACGAGCAGTACTTC. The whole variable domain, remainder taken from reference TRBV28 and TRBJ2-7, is DVKVTQSSRYLVKRTGEKVFLECVQDMDHENMFWYRQDPGLGLRLIYFSYDVKMKEKGDIPEGYSVSREKKERFSLILESASTNQTSMYLCASSWTRRNYYEQYFGPGTRLTVT.

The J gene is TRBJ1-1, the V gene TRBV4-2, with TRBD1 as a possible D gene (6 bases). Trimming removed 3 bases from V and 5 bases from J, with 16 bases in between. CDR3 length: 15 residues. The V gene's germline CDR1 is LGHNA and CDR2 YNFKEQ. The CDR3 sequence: CASSHNRQVGTEAFF. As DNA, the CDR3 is TGTGCCAGCAGCCACAATCGACAGGTGGGGACTGAAGCTTTCTTT.

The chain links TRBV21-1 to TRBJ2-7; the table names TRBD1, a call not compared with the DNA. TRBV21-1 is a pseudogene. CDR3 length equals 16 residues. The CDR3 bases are TGTGCCAGCAGGCAAAGTATGAACCAGTTTTGCTCCGAGCAGTACTTC. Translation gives CASRQSMNQFCSEQYF.